This record concerns one T cell receptor beta chain sequence. The entry originates in a study of blood T cell repertoires in COVID-19. The overall study: Acute and convalescent COVID-19 specimens originated in the United States, Italy and Spain. The analysed material was cDNA or gDNA that came from T cells, B-cell-depleted T cells, or PBMCs.

Authors' methods: Scientists estimated how many nucleated cells there were by amplifying reference gene primers. Method: immunoSEQ multiplex PCR; TCRdb's copy keeps in-frame clones and lacks some. For V, J and clone size, that table is used; D and trimming come from the DNA. The sample yields over 120,000 clones, 87% seen once. V was pared by 4 bases and J by 4 bases, with 5 bases of the junction left unmatched. The CDR3 covers 15 residues. Per the germline V gene, CDR1 is MNHEY and CDR2 is SVGAGI. Sequencing was performed on PBMCs or T cells enriched from blood (not recorded which). The V gene is TRBV6-5, the J gene TRBJ2-1; 9 bases match TRBD2. The clonotype was recovered from a man between 60 and 70 years old who had recovered from COVID-19. The CDR3 protein is CASSSFLAGYNEQFF. The CDR3 DNA reads as TGTGCCAGCAGTTCGTTTCTAGCGGGGTACAATGAGCAGTTCTTC.